This is a list of T cell receptor beta chains from one sample in a study of relationships among human T cell subsets. TCRdb fed the multiplex PCR reads into MiXCR, producing one record per CDR3 protein. The table lists 8,000 to 10,000 distinct CDR3 sequences, about 50% of them singletons. The sample consisted of memory T cells sorted from blood. The receptors derive from a middle-aged man in good health. Each CDR3 is given with its conserved first and last residue. The D gene is left open where the match is weak. Where a row states a size, it is once, few, many or the class of an expanded clone; other rows omit it.

len,v_gene,d_gene,abundance,j_gene,CDR3aa,CDR3nt
15,TRBV27,TRBD2,.,TRBJ2-5,CASSLSSGSGETQYF,TGTGCCAGCAGTTTATCCAGCGGGAGTGGAGAGACCCAGTACTTC
15,TRBV29-1,TRBD1,.,TRBJ2-5,CSVGGAGTGRETQYF,TGCAGCGTTGGAGGCGCGGGGACAGGGAGGGAGACCCAGTACTTC
15,TRBV5-1,TRBD2,.,TRBJ2-1,CASSHGLAGYNEQFF,TGCGCCAGCAGCCACGGACTAGCGGGGTACAATGAGCAGTTCTTC
15,TRBV5-1,.,.,TRBJ2-5,CASSPLGDEQETQYF,TGCGCCAGCAGCCCCCTGGGCGACGAACAAGAGACCCAGTACTTC
16,TRBV11-2,TRBD1,.,TRBJ2-3,CASSLAGQGATDTQYF,TGTGCCAGCAGCTTAGCAGGACAGGGGGCTACAGATACGCAGTATTTT
16,TRBV19,TRBD1,.,TRBJ2-2,CASRPTGGANTGELFF,TGTGCCAGTAGACCGACAGGGGGCGCGAACACCGGGGAGCTGTTTTTT
12,TRBV28,TRBD1,.,TRBJ2-7,CASRTGIHEQYF,TGTGCCAGCAGGACAGGGATCCACGAGCAGTACTTC
12,TRBV30,.,few,TRBJ2-5,CAWSVRGETQYF,TGTGCCTGGAGTGTACGAGGGGAGACCCAGTACTTC
14,TRBV5-6,.,.,TRBJ2-3,CASSFSWDTDTQYF,TGTGCCAGCAGCTTTTCTTGGGACACAGATACGCAGTATTTT
14,TRBV6-5,.,.,TRBJ2-7,CASSYSPGTYEQYF,TGTGCCAGCAGTTACTCCCCAGGCACCTACGAGCAGTACTTC
15,TRBV7-8,.,.,TRBJ2-5,CASSLDGGSQETQYF,TGTGCCAGCAGCTTAGACGGGGGTTCACAAGAGACCCAGTACTTC
12,TRBV25-1,.,.,TRBJ1-1,CASSDRNTEAFF,TGTGCCAGCAGTGACCGGAACACTGAAGCTTTCTTT
15,TRBV5-5,TRBD1,few,TRBJ1-1,CASSLKDRDHTEAFF,TGTGCCAGCAGCTTGAAGGACAGGGACCACACTGAAGCTTTCTTT
13,TRBV6-4,.,.,TRBJ2-1,CASSAGLHNEQFF,TGTGCCAGCAGTGCAGGGTTGCACAATGAGCAGTTCTTC
16,TRBV20-1,TRBD2,.,TRBJ2-1,CSARDLGRGALNEQFF,TGCAGTGCTAGAGATCTGGGGCGGGGGGCTTTAAATGAGCAGTTCTTC
12,TRBV20-1,.,.,TRBJ2-3,CSARSSPSGQYF,TGCAGTGCTAGGAGCTCCCCCTCGGGGCAGTATTTT
19,TRBV11-2,.,.,TRBJ2-7,CASSFRGQGELAGANEQYF,TGTGCCAGCAGCTTCAGGGGACAGGGGGAACTAGCGGGAGCCAACGAGCAGTACTTC